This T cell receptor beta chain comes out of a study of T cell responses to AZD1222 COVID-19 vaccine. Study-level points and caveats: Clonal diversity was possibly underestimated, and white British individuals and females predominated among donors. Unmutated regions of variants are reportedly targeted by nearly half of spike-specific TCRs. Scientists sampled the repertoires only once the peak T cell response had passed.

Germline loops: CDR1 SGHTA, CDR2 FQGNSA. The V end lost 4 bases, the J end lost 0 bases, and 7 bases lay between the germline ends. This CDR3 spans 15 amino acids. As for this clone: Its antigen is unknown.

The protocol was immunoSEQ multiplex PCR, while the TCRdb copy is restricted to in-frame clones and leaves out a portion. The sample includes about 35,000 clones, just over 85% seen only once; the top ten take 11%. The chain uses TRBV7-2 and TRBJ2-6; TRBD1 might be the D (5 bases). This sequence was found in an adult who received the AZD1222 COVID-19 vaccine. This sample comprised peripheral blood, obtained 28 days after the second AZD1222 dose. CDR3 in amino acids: CASSWQGSGANVLTF. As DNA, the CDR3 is TGTGCCAGCAGCTGGCAGGGCTCTGGGGCCAACGTCCTGACTTTC.